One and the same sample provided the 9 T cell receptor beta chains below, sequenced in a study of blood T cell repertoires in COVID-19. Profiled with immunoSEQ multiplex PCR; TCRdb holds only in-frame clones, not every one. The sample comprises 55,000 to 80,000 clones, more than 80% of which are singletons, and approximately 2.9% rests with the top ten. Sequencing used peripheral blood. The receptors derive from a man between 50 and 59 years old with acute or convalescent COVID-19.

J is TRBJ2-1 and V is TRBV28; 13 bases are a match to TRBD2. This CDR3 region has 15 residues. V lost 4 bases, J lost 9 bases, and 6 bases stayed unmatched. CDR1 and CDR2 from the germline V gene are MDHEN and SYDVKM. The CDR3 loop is CASSSGTSGKSEQFF. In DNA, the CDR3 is TGTGCCAGCAGTTCGGGGACTAGCGGGAAGAGTGAGCAGTTCTTC.

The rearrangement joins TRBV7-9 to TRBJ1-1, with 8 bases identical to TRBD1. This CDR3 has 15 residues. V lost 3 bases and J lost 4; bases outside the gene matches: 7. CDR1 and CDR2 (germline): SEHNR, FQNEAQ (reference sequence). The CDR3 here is CASSFPGGGSTEAFF. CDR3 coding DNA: TGTGCCAGCAGCTTCCCAGGGGGCGGAAGCACTGAAGCTTTCTTT.

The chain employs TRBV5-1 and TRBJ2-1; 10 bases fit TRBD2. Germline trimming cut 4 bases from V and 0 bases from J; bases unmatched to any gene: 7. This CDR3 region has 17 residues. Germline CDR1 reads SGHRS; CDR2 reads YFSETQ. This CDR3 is CASSEGTSVISYNEQFF. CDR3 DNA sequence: TGCGCCAGCAGCGAAGGGACTAGCGTCATCTCCTACAATGAGCAGTTCTTC. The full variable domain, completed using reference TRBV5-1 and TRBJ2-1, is KAGVTQTPRYLIKTRGQQVTLSCSPISGHRSVSWYQQTPGQGLQFLFEYFSETQRNKGNFPGRFSGRQFSNSRSEMNVSTLELGDSALYLCASSEGTSVISYNEQFFGPGTRLTVL.

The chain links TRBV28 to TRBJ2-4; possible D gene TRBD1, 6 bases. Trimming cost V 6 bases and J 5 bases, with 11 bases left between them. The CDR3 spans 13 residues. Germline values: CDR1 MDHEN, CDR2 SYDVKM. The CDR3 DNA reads TGTGCCAGCAGAAGGGGGTTCGAAAACATTCAGTACTTC. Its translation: CASRRGFENIQYF.

The CDR3 protein is CASSTGGHGYTF. CDR3 nucleotide sequence: TGTGCCAGTAGCACAGGGGGTCATGGCTACACCTTC. The chain has TRBV19 and TRBJ1-2, with 8 bases identical to TRBD1. This CDR3 region has 12 residues. V was clipped by 6 bases and J by 6 bases; unmatched bases: 3. Germline-derived CDR1 and CDR2 are LNHDA and SQIVND (reference sequence).

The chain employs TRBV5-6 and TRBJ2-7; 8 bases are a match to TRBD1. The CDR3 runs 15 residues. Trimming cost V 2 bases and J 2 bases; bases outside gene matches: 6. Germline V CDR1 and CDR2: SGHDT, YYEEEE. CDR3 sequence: CASSFWDRQTYEQYF. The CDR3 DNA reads TGTGCCAGCAGCTTCTGGGACAGGCAGACCTACGAGCAGTACTTC.

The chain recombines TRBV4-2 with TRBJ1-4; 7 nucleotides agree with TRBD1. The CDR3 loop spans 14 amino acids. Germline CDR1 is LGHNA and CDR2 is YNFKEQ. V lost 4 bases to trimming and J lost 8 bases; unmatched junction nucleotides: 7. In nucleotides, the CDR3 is TGTGCCAGCAGCCGCCGGACAGGAAGCGAAAAACTGTTTTTT. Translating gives CASSRRTGSEKLFF.

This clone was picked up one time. CDR3 in amino acids: CATSAPGGKNTEAFF. DNA of the CDR3: TGTGCCACCAGTGCCCCCGGCGGGAAGAACACTGAAGCTTTCTTT. This chain uses TRBV24-1 with TRBJ1-1; D not resolved. V lost 5 bases and J 1 base, leaving 13 bases between the germline ends. This CDR3 has 15 amino acids. Germline V gives CDR1 KGHDR, CDR2 SFDVKD.

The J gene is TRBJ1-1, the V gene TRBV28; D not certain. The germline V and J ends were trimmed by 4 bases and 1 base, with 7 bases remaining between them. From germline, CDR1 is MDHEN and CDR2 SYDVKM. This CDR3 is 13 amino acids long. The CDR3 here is CASSWYRNTEAFF. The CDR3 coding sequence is TGTGCCAGCAGTTGGTACAGGAACACTGAAGCTTTCTTT.